In this sample, the clone carrying this TCR beta chain turned up many times. Its matching antigen is unknown. The sample comes from a study of metastatic and nonmetastatic thyroid tumors. On the study more broadly: Comparative analysis of repertoires was undertaken across blood and tumor or nodule tissue obtained from malignant and benign thyroid patients.

Thyroid surgery had not been preceded by any treatment in any patient. The V end lost 7 bases, the J end lost 7 bases, and 16 bases lay between the germline ends. The CDR3 loop spans 13 amino acids. TCRdb reprocessed the PCR reads using MiXCR. The table has 20,000 or so clones, less than 15% seen once. General study points: Significantly greater TCR beta diversity was reportedly found in malignant thyroid tumors than in benign nodules (in blood and tumor).

This sequence joins TRBV12-3 or TRBV12-4 and TRBJ1-2; TRBD1 might be the D (5 bases). This clonotype was sampled from a female donor with papillary thyroid cancer or a benign thyroid nodule (not recorded which). Some clones in this sample may be carry-over from other donors' samples. The sequenced material came from tumor tissue. The CDR3 loop reads CASIPDGAFGYTF. The CDR3 nucleotides read TGTGCCAGCATACCCGATGGGGCCTTTGGCTACACCTTC.